This T cell receptor beta chain appears in the sequencing data of a study of OX40 agonist ivuxolimab in advanced cancers. TCRdb's table, derived via immunoSEQ multiplex PCR, lists solely in-frame clones and lacks some. The sample includes roughly 86,000 clones, around 90% of them seen just once. This TCR was sampled from an adult with an advanced solid tumor such as melanoma, head and neck, liver or kidney cancer. The specimen comprised CD4+ or CD8+ T cells sorted from blood, sampled in a trial of the OX40 agonist ivuxolimab.

CDR3 sequence: CASSAGSSTDTQYF. The CDR3 nucleotides are TGTGCCAGTTCAGCGGGGTCTAGCACAGATACGCAGTATTTT. The chain joins TRBV19 to TRBJ2-3, with 7 positions matching TRBD2. V shed 8 bases and J 0 bases; nucleotides not matched to a gene: 5. Per germline, CDR1 LNHDA and CDR2 SQIVND (reference sequence). CDR3 length equals 14 residues. Drawing the rest from reference TRBV19 and TRBJ2-3, the complete variable domain is DGGITQSPKYLFRKEGQNVTLSCEQNLNHDAMYWYRQDPGQGLRLIYYSQIVNDFQKGDIAEGYSVSREKKESFPLTVTSAQKNPTAFYLCASSAGSSTDTQYFGPGTRLTVL.